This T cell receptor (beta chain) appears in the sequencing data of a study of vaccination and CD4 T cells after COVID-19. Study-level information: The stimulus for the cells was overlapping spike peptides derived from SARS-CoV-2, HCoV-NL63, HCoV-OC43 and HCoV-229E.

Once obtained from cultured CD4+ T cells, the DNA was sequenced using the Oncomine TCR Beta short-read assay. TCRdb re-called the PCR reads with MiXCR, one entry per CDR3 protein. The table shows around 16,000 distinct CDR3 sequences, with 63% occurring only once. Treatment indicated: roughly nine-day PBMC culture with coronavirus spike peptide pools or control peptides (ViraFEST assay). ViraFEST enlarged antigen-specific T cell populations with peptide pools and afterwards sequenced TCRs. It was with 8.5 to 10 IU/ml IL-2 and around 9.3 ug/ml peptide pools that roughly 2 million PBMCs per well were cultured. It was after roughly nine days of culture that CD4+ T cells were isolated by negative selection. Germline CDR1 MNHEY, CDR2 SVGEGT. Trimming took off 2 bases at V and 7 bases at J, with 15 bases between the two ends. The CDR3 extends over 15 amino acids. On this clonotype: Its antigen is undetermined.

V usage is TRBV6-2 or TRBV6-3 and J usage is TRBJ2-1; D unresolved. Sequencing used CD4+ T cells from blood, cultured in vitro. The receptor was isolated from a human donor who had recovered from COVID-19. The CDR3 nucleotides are TGTGCCAGCAGTTACCTGATCCTAGGGTTGAATGAGCAGTTCTTC. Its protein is CASSYLILGLNEQFF.